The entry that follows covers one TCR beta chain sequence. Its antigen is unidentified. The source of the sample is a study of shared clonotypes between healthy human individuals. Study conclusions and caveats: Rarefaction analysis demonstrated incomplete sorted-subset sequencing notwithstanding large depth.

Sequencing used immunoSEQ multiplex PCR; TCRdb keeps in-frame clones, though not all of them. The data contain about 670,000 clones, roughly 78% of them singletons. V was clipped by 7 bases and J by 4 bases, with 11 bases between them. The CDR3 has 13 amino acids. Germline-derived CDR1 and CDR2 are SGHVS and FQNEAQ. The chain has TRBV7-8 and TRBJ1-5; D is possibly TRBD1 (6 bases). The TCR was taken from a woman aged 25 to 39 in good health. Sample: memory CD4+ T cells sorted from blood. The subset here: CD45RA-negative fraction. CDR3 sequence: CASNERGNQPQHF. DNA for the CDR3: TGTGCCAGCAACGAAAGGGGGAATCAGCCCCAGCATTTT. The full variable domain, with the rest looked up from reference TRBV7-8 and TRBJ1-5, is GAGVSQSPRYKVAKRGQDVALRCDPISGHVSLFWYQQALGQGPEFLTYFQNEAQLDKSGLPSDRFFAERPEGSVSTLKIQRTQQEDSAVYLCASNERGNQPQHFGDGTRLSIL.